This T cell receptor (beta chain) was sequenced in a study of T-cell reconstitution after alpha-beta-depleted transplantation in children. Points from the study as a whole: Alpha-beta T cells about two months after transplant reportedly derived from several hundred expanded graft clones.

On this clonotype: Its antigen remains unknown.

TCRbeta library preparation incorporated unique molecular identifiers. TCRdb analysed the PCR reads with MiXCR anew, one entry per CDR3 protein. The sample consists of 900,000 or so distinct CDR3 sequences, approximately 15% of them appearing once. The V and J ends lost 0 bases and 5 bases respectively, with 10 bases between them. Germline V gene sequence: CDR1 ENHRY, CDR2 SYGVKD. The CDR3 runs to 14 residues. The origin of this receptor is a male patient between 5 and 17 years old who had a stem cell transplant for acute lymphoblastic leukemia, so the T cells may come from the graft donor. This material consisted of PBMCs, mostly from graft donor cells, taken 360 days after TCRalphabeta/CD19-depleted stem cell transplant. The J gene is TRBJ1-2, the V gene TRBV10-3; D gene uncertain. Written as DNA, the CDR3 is TGTGCCATCAGTGAGTCGACAATTTCTTATGGCTACACCTTC. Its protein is CAISESTISYGYTF.